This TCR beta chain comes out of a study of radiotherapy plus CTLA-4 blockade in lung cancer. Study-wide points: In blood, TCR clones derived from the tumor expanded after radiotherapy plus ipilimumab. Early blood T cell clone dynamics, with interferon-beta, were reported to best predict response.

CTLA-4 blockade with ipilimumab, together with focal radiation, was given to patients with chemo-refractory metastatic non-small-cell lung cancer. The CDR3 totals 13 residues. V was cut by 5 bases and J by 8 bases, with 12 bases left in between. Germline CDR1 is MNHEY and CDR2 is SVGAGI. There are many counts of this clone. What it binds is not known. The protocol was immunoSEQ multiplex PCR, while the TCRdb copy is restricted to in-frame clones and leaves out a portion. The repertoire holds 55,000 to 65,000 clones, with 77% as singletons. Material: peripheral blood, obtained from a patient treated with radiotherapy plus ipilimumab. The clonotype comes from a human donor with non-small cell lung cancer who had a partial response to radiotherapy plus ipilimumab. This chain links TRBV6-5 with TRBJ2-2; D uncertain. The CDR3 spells CASSALSKGELFF. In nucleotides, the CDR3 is TGTGCCAGCAGTGCCTTGAGTAAAGGGGAGCTGTTTTTT.